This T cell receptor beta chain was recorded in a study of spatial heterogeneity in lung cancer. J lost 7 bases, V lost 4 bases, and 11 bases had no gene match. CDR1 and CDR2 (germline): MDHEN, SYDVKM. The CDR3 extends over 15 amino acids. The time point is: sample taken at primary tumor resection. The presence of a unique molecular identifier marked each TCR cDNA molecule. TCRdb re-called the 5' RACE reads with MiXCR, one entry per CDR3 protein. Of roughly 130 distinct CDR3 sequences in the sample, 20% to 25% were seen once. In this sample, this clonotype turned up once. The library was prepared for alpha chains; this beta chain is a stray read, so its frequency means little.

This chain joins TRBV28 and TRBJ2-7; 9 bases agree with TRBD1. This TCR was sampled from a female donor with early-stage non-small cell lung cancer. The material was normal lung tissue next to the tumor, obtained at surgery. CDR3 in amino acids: CASSSPETGGREQYF. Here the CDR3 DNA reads TGTGCCAGCAGTTCCCCCGAAACAGGGGGCAGGGAGCAGTACTTC.